The 25 T cell receptor beta chains listed next were all sequenced from one sample in a study of neurological immune-mediated disorders. TCRdb used MiXCR to reprocess the 5' RACE reads, holding one entry per CDR3 protein. The data contain tens of thousands of distinct CDR3 sequences, 5% to 6% of them singletons. Time point of the sample: longitudinal time-point 2. Sequenced: PBMCs. These receptors were collected from a woman aged 60-75 years with multiple sclerosis.

This clonotype was detected ten times or more. In nucleotides, the CDR3 is TGTGCCAGCACCGTAGCGGGGCCAGGGACCCAGTACTTC. Residues: CASTVAGPGTQYF. The chain joins TRBV6-5 to TRBJ2-5; the match to TRBD2 covers 8 bases. J gave up 7 bases and V 7 bases, and 8 bases lay outside the gene matches. This CDR3 region has 13 residues. CDR1 MNHEY and CDR2 SVGAGI come from the germline V gene.

This clonotype was seen repeatedly, ten times or more. The chain has TRBV6-5 and TRBJ1-6; D gene ambiguous. Germline assignment: CDR1 MNHEY and CDR2 SVGAGI. The CDR3 is 15 residues long. The V end lost 6 bases, the J end lost 10 bases, and 19 bases lay between the germline ends. The CDR3 protein is CASSHATGGNSPLHF. DNA for the CDR3: TGTGCCAGCAGCCACGCCACCGGCGGAAACTCACCCCTCCACTTT.

This clonotype was found many times. V usage is TRBV25-1 and J usage is TRBJ2-2; 8 positions agree with TRBD1. The V and J ends lost 6 bases and 6 bases, in that order; junction bases with no gene match: 6. CDR3 length equals 14 residues. CDR1 MGHDK and CDR2 SYGVNS come from the germline V gene. The CDR3 bases are TGTGCCAGCAGCAGGGGGCGCCCCCCCGGGGAGCTGTTTTTT. Translation gives CASSRGRPPGELFF.

This clonotype was observed at least ten times. V usage is TRBV5-1 and J usage is TRBJ1-1, with D possibly being TRBD1 (5 bases). The CDR3 sequence is 13 residues long. V lost 0 bases and J 11 bases, leaving 14 bases between the germline ends. CDR1 and CDR2 from the germline V gene are SGHRS and YFSETQ. The CDR3 is CASSLANGADAFF. The CDR3, as DNA: TGCGCCAGCAGCTTGGCCAACGGGGCCGACGCTTTCTTT.

This sequence joins TRBV18 and TRBJ2-5; weak D call: TRBD2 (5 bases). V was trimmed by 4 bases and J by 1 base, leaving 10 bases between them. The CDR3 contains 14 residues. CDR1 is KGHSH and CDR2 is LQKENI in the germline V gene. CDR3 bases: TGTGCCAGCTCACAAACTAGTGGCCAAGAGACCCAGTACTTC. This codes for CASSQTSGQETQYF.

This clonotype was recorded many times. The V call is TRBV7-9, the J call TRBJ2-4; D is undetermined. Germline V gives CDR1 SEHNR, CDR2 FQNEAQ (reference sequence). Trimming removed 5 bases at V and 10 bases at J, with 21 bases between. The CDR3 extends over 15 amino acids. The CDR3 DNA sequence: TGTGCCAGCAGCCCTCCGGTGAGAGGATCCCAAATTCAGTACTTC. The encoded protein is CASSPPVRGSQIQYF.

The sample holds many counts of this clonotype. J is TRBJ2-1 and V is TRBV10-3; unclear D gene. Per the germline V gene, CDR1 is ENHRY and CDR2 is SYGVKD. CDR3 size: 11 residues. Deletions cut 6 bases from V and 7 bases from J, with 7 bases between. This CDR3 is CAISAKNEQFF. CDR3 coding DNA: TGTGCCATCAGCGCGAAGAATGAGCAGTTCTTC.

There are many counts of this clonotype. The V call is TRBV4-2, the J call TRBJ2-7; possibly TRBD1 for D (6 bases). CDR1 and CDR2 from the germline V gene are LGHNA and YNFKEQ. V was cut by 3 bases and J by 6 bases, with 15 bases left in between. The CDR3 covers 14 residues. CDR3 protein: CASSQTGLGAEQYF. CDR3 DNA sequence: TGTGCCAGCAGCCAGACAGGCCTGGGGGCCGAGCAGTACTTC.

This clonotype has at least ten counts. This chain uses TRBV6-2 or TRBV6-3 with TRBJ2-5; TRBD2 matches at 15 bases. CDR1 MNHEY and CDR2 SVGEGT come from the germline V gene. V shed 3 bases, J shed 5 bases, and the junction held 4 bases outside the gene matches. The CDR3 extends over 16 amino acids. The CDR3 sequence: CASSYGLAGGMETQYF. The CDR3 DNA reads TGTGCCAGCAGTTATGGACTAGCGGGGGGGATGGAGACCCAGTACTTC.

This clonotype came up many times. The rearrangement joins TRBV5-1 to TRBJ1-4, with D uncertain. CDR3 length: 14 amino acids. V lost 5 bases to trimming and J lost 0 bases, with 8 bases between them. CDR1 is SGHRS and CDR2 is YFSETQ in the germline V gene. Here the CDR3 DNA reads TGCGCCAGCAGACGAGTTGCAACTAATGAAAAACTGTTTTTT. It encodes CASRRVATNEKLFF. The variable domain in full, completed from reference TRBV5-1 and TRBJ1-4, reads KAGVTQTPRYLIKTRGQQVTLSCSPISGHRSVSWYQQTPGQGLQFLFEYFSETQRNKGNFPGRFSGRQFSNSRSEMNVSTLELGDSALYLCASRRVATNEKLFFGSGTQLSVL.

In regard to this clonotype: A much more abundant neighbour one base away suggests this may be a read error. This chain connects TRBV27 to TRBJ1-2, with 8 bases that match TRBD1. The CDR3 has 15 amino acids. Per the germline V gene, CDR1 is MNHEY and CDR2 is SMNVEV (reference sequence). V was clipped by 6 bases and J by 7 bases; unmatched bases: 13. The CDR3 sequence: CASSPWTGNLGGYTF. The CDR3 DNA reads TGTGCCAGCAGCCCCTGGACAGGGAATTTGGGTGGCTACACCTTC.

This clonotype came up many times. The chain recombines TRBV7-2 with TRBJ2-3; 11 bases match TRBD1. CDR3 length: 17 amino acids. Germline assignment: CDR1 SGHTA and CDR2 FQGNSA. V lost 4 bases, J lost 2 bases, and 8 bases stayed unmatched. The CDR3 nucleotides are TGTGCCAGCAGCTCGTTCTGGACAGGGGGCCTCACAGATACGCAGTATTTT. It yields the protein CASSSFWTGGLTDTQYF.

This clonotype was counted at least ten times. The chain has TRBV5-1 and TRBJ2-7; 7 bases agree with TRBD1. The V segment lost 2 bases and the J segment 7 bases; nucleotides outside the gene matches: 3. Germline values: CDR1 SGHRS, CDR2 YFSETQ. The CDR3 is 12 residues long. This CDR3 reads CASSLTGEEQYF. DNA for the CDR3: TGCGCCAGCAGCTTAACAGGGGAAGAGCAGTACTTC.

This clonotype came up many times. This chain connects TRBV10-3 to TRBJ2-3; D not resolved. Germline V gives CDR1 ENHRY, CDR2 SYGVKD. V lost 5 bases and J lost 0, with 6 bases in between. The CDR3 extends over 13 amino acids. The CDR3 loop reads CAISWESTDTQYF. CDR3 sequence (DNA): TGTGCCATCAGTTGGGAAAGCACAGATACGCAGTATTTT.

This clonotype was counted many times. The chain is built from TRBV3-1 and TRBJ2-1; D is possibly TRBD1 (5 bases). Germline assignment: CDR1 LGHDT and CDR2 YNNKEL (reference sequence). Trimming left V 4 bases short and J 10 bases short, with 11 bases between. The CDR3 loop spans 12 amino acids. The CDR3 sequence: CASSRQGWEQFF. In DNA form, the CDR3 reads TGTGCCAGCAGCCGTCAGGGTTGGGAGCAGTTCTTC.

This clonotype was picked up many times. This chain connects TRBV3-1 to TRBJ2-1; 8 bases line up with TRBD2. The germline V gene encodes CDR1 LGHDT and CDR2 YNNKEL (reference sequence). This CDR3 contains 15 residues. Trimming cost V 4 bases and J 7 bases; bases outside gene matches: 9. CDR3 DNA sequence: TGTGCCAGCAGCCTTACTAGCGGAGTGGGAAATGAGCAGTTCTTC. Its translation is CASSLTSGVGNEQFF.

This clonotype was seen a few times. The chain joins TRBV14 to TRBJ2-3, with D tentatively TRBD1 (6 bases). V was pared by 1 base and J by 4 bases, with 12 bases between. From germline, CDR1 is SGHDN and CDR2 FVKESK. CDR3 size: 15 residues. The chain's CDR3 is CASSQVGGTADTQYF. In DNA form, the CDR3 reads TGTGCCAGCAGCCAAGTAGGGGGAACGGCAGATACGCAGTATTTT.

This clonotype was recorded at least ten times. The chain combines TRBV5-1 with TRBJ2-5; 10 bases agree with TRBD1. Germline-derived CDR1 and CDR2 are SGHRS and YFSETQ. The CDR3 length is 17 residues. V was pared by 2 bases and J by 7 bases, with 14 bases of the junction left unmatched. CDR3 amino acids: CASSLQAGTGDVRTQYF. As DNA, the CDR3 is TGCGCCAGCAGCTTACAAGCCGGGACAGGGGATGTTAGGACCCAGTACTTC.

This clonotype was seen many times. The rearrangement joins TRBV4-1 to TRBJ1-5; weak D call: TRBD1 (5 bases). This CDR3 is 19 amino acids long. Trimming took off 4 bases at V and 3 bases at J, with 25 bases between the two ends. Germline CDR1 is MGHRA and CDR2 is YSYEKL. The CDR3 spells CASSRTRGAGTQFNQPQHF. CDR3 DNA: TGCGCCAGCAGCCGAACACGAGGTGCCGGGACCCAATTCAATCAGCCCCAGCATTTT.

In this sample, this clonotype turned up many times. This chain uses TRBV5-1 with TRBJ1-1; D is unclear. The CDR3 runs 13 residues. Germline CDR1 is SGHRS and CDR2 is YFSETQ. Trimming stripped 5 bases from V and 5 bases from J, with 13 bases between. CDR3 DNA sequence: TGCGCCAGCAGAGTAGGGCTGGTGACTGAAGCTTTCTTT. This gives the protein CASRVGLVTEAFF.

In this sample, this clonotype turned up many times. This rearrangement joins TRBV28 to TRBJ2-5, with D perhaps TRBD1 (5 bases). The CDR3 runs 14 residues. Germline values: CDR1 MDHEN, CDR2 SYDVKM. V was pared by 4 bases and J by 5 bases, with 14 bases between. The CDR3 DNA follows: TGTGCCAGCAGTTCAGGACGCTGGGGCGAGACCCAGTACTTC. Translating it yields CASSSGRWGETQYF.

About this clonotype itself: This sequence may be a read error, since a much larger clone differs from it by one base. This rearrangement joins TRBV4-1 to TRBJ2-5; D is perhaps TRBD2 (6 bases). The CDR3 extends over 14 amino acids. V was trimmed by 1 base and J by 5 bases, leaving 11 bases between them. CDR1 and CDR2 (germline): MGHRA, YSYEKL. The chain's CDR3 is CASSQVSRGETQYF. CDR3 DNA sequence: TGCGCCAGCAGCCAAGTTAGTCGGGGGGAGACCCAGTACTTC.

Many counts were recorded for this clonotype. The chain uses TRBV24-1 and TRBJ1-1; the D gene is possibly TRBD1 (6 bases). V shed 7 bases and J shed 3 bases, with 11 bases lying between them. This CDR3 has 13 residues. The germline V gene encodes CDR1 KGHDR and CDR2 SFDVKD. DNA of the CDR3: TGTGCCACCAGACTCAACAGGGACACTGAAGCTTTCTTT. Encoded protein: CATRLNRDTEAFF.

A note on this clonotype: This may be a read error: a much more frequent sequence differs by one nucleotide. This chain links TRBV7-2 with TRBJ1-6; D not certain. V lost 1 base and J lost 10, with 11 bases in between. Germline-derived CDR1 and CDR2 are SGHTA and FQGNSA. There are 14 residues in the CDR3. The CDR3 region has the DNA TGTGCCAGCAGCTTAGGGGGTTTCAAATCACCCCTCCACTTT. This sequence encodes CASSLGGFKSPLHF.

This clonotype showed up many times. The chain uses TRBV10-3 and TRBJ2-7; D remains ambiguous. The CDR3 has 14 amino acids. Germline CDR1 reads ENHRY; CDR2 reads SYGVKD. Between the trimmed V and J ends, which lost 2 bases and 3 bases, there was a span of 11 bases. Here the CDR3 DNA reads TGTGCCATCAGTGAGGAATTTGTACGCTACGAGCAGTACTTC. Translation gives CAISEEFVRYEQYF.